The next 31 T cell receptor beta chains were all read from a single sample in a study of T cell repertoires in cytomegalovirus infection. MiXCR, applied by TCRdb to the reads, yields one record per CDR3 protein. The sample carries about 700,000 distinct CDR3 sequences, 33% recorded once. Antigen specificity for these receptors is unknown. This specimen was cultured PBMCs, taken from culture after CMV antigen stimulation. The receptor set was obtained from a human donor in good health (CMV status not recorded). Some clones in this sample may be carry-over from other donors' samples.

This chain joins TRBV28 and TRBJ2-1; 10 bases match TRBD2. V shed 6 bases and J 4 bases; nucleotides not matched to a gene: 9. Germline CDR1 reads MDHEN; CDR2 reads SYDVKM. CDR3 length: 16 residues. The CDR3 loop reads CASRSYSGGRYNEQFF. For the CDR3, the DNA is TGTGCCAGCAGATCCTATAGCGGGGGGCGTTACAATGAGCAGTTCTTC.

V usage is TRBV2 and J usage is TRBJ1-5; no reliable D call. Germline CDR1 SNHLY, CDR2 FYNNEI. The V and J ends lost 1 base and 2 bases respectively, with 9 bases between them. This CDR3 contains 15 residues. The CDR3 sequence is CASSEGGRGNQPQHF. The CDR3 nucleotides are TGTGCCAGCAGTGAAGGCGGTAGGGGCAATCAGCCCCAGCATTTT.

The chain has TRBV4-2 and TRBJ2-7; no clear D gene. Trimming cost V 0 bases and J 6 bases, with 6 bases left between them. The CDR3 totals 12 residues. Germline V gene sequence: CDR1 LGHNA, CDR2 YNFKEQ. Written as DNA, the CDR3 is TGTGCCAGCAGCCAAGATCAACTCGAGCAGTACTTC. Residues: CASSQDQLEQYF.

CDR3 DNA: TGTGCCAGCATTGAGGGACAGGGGTGGGGCACTGAAGCTTTCTTT. It translates to CASIEGQGWGTEAFF. The rearrangement uses TRBV12-3 or TRBV12-4 and TRBJ1-1; 10 nucleotides align to TRBD1. The CDR3 extends over 15 amino acids. V was clipped by 7 bases and J by 4 bases; unmatched bases: 9.

The chain couples TRBV15 to TRBJ2-5; D ambiguous. The V gene lost 3 bases and the J gene lost 1 base, with 15 bases spanning the gap. Germline CDR1 reads LNHNV; CDR2 reads YYDKDF (reference sequence). This CDR3 contains 16 residues. CDR3 residues: CATSSRAYKIQETQYF. In DNA form, the CDR3 reads TGTGCCACCAGCAGCCGGGCCTACAAAATCCAAGAGACCCAGTACTTC.

J is TRBJ2-3 and V is TRBV2; 14 nucleotides align to TRBD2. The CDR3 has 17 residues. V gave up 8 bases and J gave up 4 bases; unmatched junction bases: 11. Germline loops: CDR1 SNHLY, CDR2 FYNNEI. CDR3 region: CASYKTSGGVGADTQYF. CDR3 DNA: TGTGCCAGCTACAAGACTAGCGGGGGGGTTGGTGCAGATACGCAGTATTTT.

CDR3 protein: CSARAGGSTEAFF. The CDR3 DNA reads TGCAGTGCTAGGGCAGGGGGTAGCACTGAAGCTTTCTTT. The chain couples TRBV20-1 to TRBJ1-1; TRBD1 agrees at 7 bases. Germline CDR1 and CDR2: DFQATT and SNEGSKA (reference sequence). Germline trimming cut 3 bases from V and 4 bases from J; bases unmatched to any gene: 5. The CDR3 has 13 amino acids.

This clonotype was recorded a few times. J is TRBJ2-1 and V is TRBV12-3 or TRBV12-4; 7 bases align to TRBD1. J lost 15 bases, V lost 2 bases, and 10 bases had no gene match. There are 13 residues in the CDR3. CDR3 sequence: CASSLKSRQGRFF. DNA of the CDR3: TGTGCCAGCAGTTTAAAGTCCCGACAGGGCCGGTTCTTC.

This clonotype appeared a few times. The chain employs TRBV2 and TRBJ1-5, with D perhaps matching TRBD1 (6 bases). Germline CDR1 reads SNHLY; CDR2 reads FYNNEI. The CDR3 loop spans 14 amino acids. With 6 bases removed from V and 11 bases from J, the gap between germline ends came to 20 bases. The CDR3 DNA follows: TGTGCCAGCAGCTGGGACAAGGCCTTTGGGTCCCAGCATTTT. Encoded protein: CASSWDKAFGSQHF. Using reference TRBV2 and TRBJ1-5 for the parts outside the CDR3, the full variable domain is EPEVTQTPSHQVTQMGQEVILRCVPISNHLYFYWYRQILGQKVEFLVSFYNNEISEKSEIFDDQFSVERPDGSNFTLKIRSTKLEDSAMYFCASSWDKAFGSQHFGDGTRLSIL.

The chain recombines TRBV7-8 with TRBJ1-1, with 7 bases lining up with TRBD1. The CDR3 loop spans 14 amino acids. J gave up 1 base and V 4 bases, and 3 bases lay outside the gene matches. CDR1 is SGHVS, CDR2 FQNEAQ, per germline. The CDR3 region is CASSSTGRNTEAFF. The CDR3 DNA sequence: TGTGCCAGCAGCTCGACAGGGAGGAACACTGAAGCTTTCTTT. The full variable domain, rest sourced from reference TRBV7-8 and TRBJ1-1, is GAGVSQSPRYKVAKRGQDVALRCDPISGHVSLFWYQQALGQGPEFLTYFQNEAQLDKSGLPSDRFFAERPEGSVSTLKIQRTQQEDSAVYLCASSSTGRNTEAFFGQGTRLTVV.

This clonotype was detected only a few times. V usage is TRBV5-6 and J usage is TRBJ2-1, with D maybe TRBD2 (5 bases). Germline V gives CDR1 SGHDT, CDR2 YYEEEE. The CDR3 length is 18 residues. V lost 4 bases, J lost 0 bases, and 20 bases lay in between. As DNA, the CDR3 is TGTGCCAGCAGCAGGCTCCAAGCGGCGAGGAGCTCCTACAATGAGCAGTTCTTC. The encoded protein is CASSRLQAARSSYNEQFF.

The chain employs TRBV5-4 and TRBJ2-5, with 10 bases matching TRBD2. The CDR3 length is 15 residues. The germline V gene has CDR1 SGHNT and CDR2 YYREEE (reference sequence). The V and J ends lost 3 bases and 4 bases, in that order; junction bases with no gene match: 6. The CDR3 sequence: CASSWFQRGGETQYF. In DNA form, the CDR3 reads TGTGCCAGCAGCTGGTTCCAGCGGGGGGGAGAGACCCAGTACTTC.

The gene calls are TRBV7-2 and TRBJ2-7; perhaps TRBD1 as D (6 bases). Trimming removed 5 bases from V and 6 bases from J, with 17 bases in between. CDR1 is SGHTA and CDR2 is FQGNSA in the germline V gene. The CDR3 spans 14 residues. This chain's CDR3 is CASSLILQGSEQYF. CDR3 in DNA: TGTGCCAGCAGCCTAATTCTACAGGGTTCCGAGCAGTACTTC. Based on the CDR3 plus reference TRBV7-2 and TRBJ2-7, the full variable domain is GAGVSQSPSNKVTEKGKDVELRCDPISGHTALYWYRQSLGQGLEFLIYFQGNSAPDKSGLPSDRFSAERTGGSVSTLTIQRTQQEDSAVYLCASSLILQGSEQYFGPGTRLTVT.

The rearrangement joins TRBV7-4 to TRBJ1-2; possibly TRBD1 for D (6 bases). The germline V gene has CDR1 SGHVT and CDR2 SQSDAQ. The CDR3 covers 16 residues. Deletions cut 2 bases from V and 4 bases from J, with 17 bases between. CDR3 amino acids: CASSLWFRGGGYGYTF. The DNA of the CDR3 is TGTGCCAGCAGCTTATGGTTTCGAGGGGGAGGCTATGGCTACACCTTC.

V and J are TRBV6-1 and TRBJ2-1; tentatively, D is TRBD2 (6 bases). In germline, CDR1 is MNHNS, CDR2 SASEGT. V lost 6 bases, J lost 9 bases, and 12 bases lay in between. This CDR3 has 12 residues. In DNA, the CDR3 is TGTGCCAGCAGCCCCGGACTAACTGAGCAGTTCTTC. Protein: CASSPGLTEQFF.

The V call is TRBV7-2, the J call TRBJ1-2; D is undetermined. The CDR3 extends over 14 amino acids. Germline values: CDR1 SGHTA, CDR2 FQGNSA. V was trimmed by 10 bases and J by 4 bases, leaving 19 bases between them. CDR3 residues: CATNNLVGGYGYTF. Here the CDR3 DNA reads TGTGCCACCAACAACTTAGTGGGAGGCTATGGCTACACCTTC.

The chain carries TRBV6-1 and TRBJ1-4; a weak D match, TRBD1 (5 bases). CDR3 length: 15 amino acids. Per the germline V gene, CDR1 is MNHNS and CDR2 is SASEGT. V was trimmed by 8 bases and J by 4 bases, leaving 17 bases between them. Here the CDR3 reads CASRESDGGNEKLFF. CDR3 in DNA: TGTGCCAGCCGGGAGTCGGACGGGGGTAATGAAAAACTGTTTTTT.

The chain carries TRBV28 and TRBJ2-7; D unresolved. Between the trimmed V and J ends, which lost 4 bases and 6 bases, there was a span of 13 bases. Germline assignment: CDR1 MDHEN and CDR2 SYDVKM. The CDR3 spans 13 residues. The CDR3 nucleotides are TGTGCCAGCAGTTCTGCAGGTCCGGTCGAGCAGTACTTC. Translating gives CASSSAGPVEQYF.

The chain uses TRBV5-4 and TRBJ2-3; D remains unclear. Trimming shortened V by 2 bases and J by 5 bases, and 15 bases separated the two germline ends. The CDR3 contains 15 residues. CDR1 is SGHNT and CDR2 is YYREEE in the germline V gene (reference sequence). CDR3 in DNA: TGTGCCAGCAGCTTCCTCCCTCCCCCACAAGATACGCAGTATTTT. Translated: CASSFLPPPQDTQYF.

This clonotype came up a few times. J is TRBJ2-2 and V is TRBV6-1; 9 bases line up with TRBD2. The CDR3 contains 14 residues. The V gene end was trimmed by 6 bases and the J gene end by 2 bases; junction bases not matched to a gene: 1. CDR1 MNHNS and CDR2 SASEGT come from the germline V gene. The CDR3 loop reads CASRTSGNTGELFF. For the CDR3, the DNA is TGTGCCAGCAGGACTAGCGGCAACACCGGGGAGCTGTTTTTT.

The V call is TRBV7-9, the J call TRBJ1-2, with a possible D match to TRBD1 (6 bases). The CDR3 is made up of 13 amino acids. The germline CDR1 and CDR2 sequences are SEHNR and FQNEAQ (reference sequence). V lost 5 bases and J lost 7, with 14 bases in between. The CDR3 loop reads CASSPTGSFGYTF. CDR3 DNA sequence: TGTGCCAGCAGCCCCACAGGGTCTTTTGGCTACACCTTC. Filled out from reference TRBV7-9 and TRBJ1-2, the complete variable domain reads DTGVSQNPRHKITKRGQNVTFRCDPISEHNRLYWYRQTLGQGPEFLTYFQNEAQLEKSRLLSDRFSAERPKGSFSTLEIQRTEQGDSAMYLCASSPTGSFGYTFGSGTRLTVV.

Here the CDR3 DNA reads TGTGCCAGCACGTCGGTGGCGGGGGGCTACACCTTC. It is translated as CASTSVAGGYTF. This chain joins TRBV12-3 or TRBV12-4 and TRBJ1-2; D is uncertain. The CDR3 is 12 amino acids. Trimming pared 7 bases from V and 8 bases from J, leaving 14 bases between.

This chain connects TRBV28 to TRBJ1-2; no firm D call. This CDR3 comprises 16 residues. V was clipped by 4 bases and J by 7 bases, with 22 bases between them. Per the germline V gene, CDR1 is MDHEN and CDR2 is SYDVKM. The chain's CDR3 is CASSSVGNVAYVGYTF. The CDR3 DNA reads as TGTGCCAGCAGTTCCGTGGGAAATGTAGCCTACGTTGGCTACACCTTC.

A remark on this clonotype: Just one base apart from a much larger clone, this may be a read error. The chain's CDR3 is CASSSTGLDTEAFF. The CDR3 DNA follows: TGTGCCAGCAGCTCGACAGGGCTGGACACTGAAGCTTTCTTT. The chain employs TRBV7-8 and TRBJ1-1; 7 nucleotides agree with TRBD1. The junction had 5 bases not matched to a gene; V was cut back by 4 bases and J by 3 bases. Germline values: CDR1 SGHVS, CDR2 FQNEAQ. The CDR3 runs to 14 residues.

This clonotype was detected only a few times. This chain links TRBV5-6 with TRBJ1-4, with TRBD1 as a possible D gene (6 bases). Between the trimmed V and J ends, which lost 4 bases and 8 bases, there was a span of 18 bases. From germline, CDR1 is SGHDT and CDR2 YYEEEE. This CDR3 is built from 15 residues. As DNA, the CDR3 is TGTGCCAGCAGCCTTACAGGGTACGGTAAAGAAAAACTGTTTTTT. The encoded protein is CASSLTGYGKEKLFF.

The rearrangement links TRBV2 to TRBJ2-7; tentatively, D is TRBD2 (5 bases). This CDR3 has 14 residues. V lost 6 bases and J lost 1, with 13 bases in between. Germline CDR1 is SNHLY and CDR2 is FYNNEI. In DNA form, the CDR3 reads TGTGCCAGCAGCCCCATGGACTCGTCCTACGAGCAGTACTTC. It encodes CASSPMDSSYEQYF.

This clonotype was counted between two and nine times. The chain combines TRBV19 with TRBJ1-5; D is unresolved. Germline V gene sequence: CDR1 LNHDA, CDR2 SQIVND (reference sequence). The CDR3 loop spans 12 amino acids. Trimming stripped 9 bases from V and 6 bases from J, with 12 bases between. CDR3 amino acids: CASSGGAQPQHF. The CDR3 nucleotides are TGTGCCAGCTCAGGCGGAGCTCAGCCCCAGCATTTT.

V gene TRBV20-1 combines with J gene TRBJ2-7; 7 bases align to TRBD2. The CDR3 runs 13 residues. Germline V gene lookup returns CDR1 DFQATT and CDR2 SNEGSKA (reference sequence). V was clipped by 6 bases and J by 3 bases; unmatched bases: 8. CDR3 in DNA: TGCAGTGCCCAGGGAGGGTACTACTACGAGCAGTACTTC. Its protein is CSAQGGYYYEQYF.

In its sample, this clonotype was seen a few times. The rearrangement uses TRBV12-3 or TRBV12-4 and TRBJ2-1; 10 positions agree with TRBD2. CDR3 length: 15 residues. Losses at the gene ends were 3 bases for V and 5 bases for J; bases not matched to a gene: 4. Here the CDR3 DNA reads TGTGCCAGCAGTTTTACTAGCGGGATGCACAATGAGCAGTTCTTC. The encoded protein is CASSFTSGMHNEQFF.

V gene TRBV7-6 combines with J gene TRBJ1-5; 8 nucleotides match TRBD1. CDR3 length: 15 amino acids. V was pared by 1 base and J by 5 bases, with 4 bases of the junction left unmatched. Germline lookup yields CDR1 SGHVS and CDR2 FNYEAQ. This CDR3 reads CASSLGAGGDQPQHF. In DNA form, the CDR3 reads TGTGCCAGCAGCTTAGGAGCAGGGGGCGATCAGCCCCAGCATTTT.

V and J are TRBV20-1 and TRBJ2-1; 13 bases align to TRBD2. This CDR3 region has 17 residues. Germline V gene data show CDR1 as DFQATT and CDR2 as SNEGSKA (reference sequence). Trimming cost V 2 bases and J 7 bases; bases outside gene matches: 11. The CDR3 DNA follows: TGCAGTGCTAGACCCTACTGGACTAGCGGGAGAGGGAATGAGCAGTTCTTC. Its protein is CSARPYWTSGRGNEQFF.